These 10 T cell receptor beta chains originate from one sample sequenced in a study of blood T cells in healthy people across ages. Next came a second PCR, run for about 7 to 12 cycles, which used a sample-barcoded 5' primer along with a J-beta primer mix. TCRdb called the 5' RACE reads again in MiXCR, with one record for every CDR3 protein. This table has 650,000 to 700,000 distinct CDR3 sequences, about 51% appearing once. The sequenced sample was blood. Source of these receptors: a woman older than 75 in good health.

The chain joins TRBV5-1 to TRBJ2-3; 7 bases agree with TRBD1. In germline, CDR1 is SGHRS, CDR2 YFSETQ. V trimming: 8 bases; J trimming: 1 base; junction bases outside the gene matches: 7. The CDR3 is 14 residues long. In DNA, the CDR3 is TGCGCCAGTGCCGGGACAGCCGGCACAGATACGCAGTATTTT. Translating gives CASAGTAGTDTQYF.

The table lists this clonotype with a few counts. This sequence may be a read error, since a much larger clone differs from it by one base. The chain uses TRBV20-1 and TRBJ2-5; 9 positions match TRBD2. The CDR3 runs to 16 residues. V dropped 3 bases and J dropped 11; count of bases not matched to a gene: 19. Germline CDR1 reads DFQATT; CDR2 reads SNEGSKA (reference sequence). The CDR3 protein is CSARAEAGGLIHEQYF. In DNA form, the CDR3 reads TGCAGTGCTAGGGCCGAGGCGGGAGGGCTCATCCATGAGCAGTACTTC.

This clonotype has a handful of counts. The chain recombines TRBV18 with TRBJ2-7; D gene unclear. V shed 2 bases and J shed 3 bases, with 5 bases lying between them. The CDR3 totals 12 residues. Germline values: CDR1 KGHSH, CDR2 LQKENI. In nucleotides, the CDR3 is TGTGCCAGCTCACCAGCCAGCTACGAGCAGTACTTC. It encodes CASSPASYEQYF.

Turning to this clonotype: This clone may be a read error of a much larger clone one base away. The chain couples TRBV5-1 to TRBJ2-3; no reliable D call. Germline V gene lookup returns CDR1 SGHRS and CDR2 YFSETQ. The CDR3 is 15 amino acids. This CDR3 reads CAGSFEGPMTDTQYF. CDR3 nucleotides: TGCGCCGGCAGCTTCGAAGGCCCAATGACGGATACGCAGTATTTT.

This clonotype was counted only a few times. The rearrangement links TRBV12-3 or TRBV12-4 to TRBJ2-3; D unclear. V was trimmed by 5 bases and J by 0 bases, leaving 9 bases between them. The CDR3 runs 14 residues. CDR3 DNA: TGTGCCAGCAGTGTACCCGGCAGCACAGATACGCAGTATTTT. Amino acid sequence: CASSVPGSTDTQYF.

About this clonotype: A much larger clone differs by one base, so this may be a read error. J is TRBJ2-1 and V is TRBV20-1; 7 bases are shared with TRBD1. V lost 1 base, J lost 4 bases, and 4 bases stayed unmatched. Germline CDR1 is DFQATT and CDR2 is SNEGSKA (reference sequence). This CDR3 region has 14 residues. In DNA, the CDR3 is TGCAGTGCTAGAGCGGACAGGACATACAATGAGCAGTTCTTC. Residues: CSARADRTYNEQFF.

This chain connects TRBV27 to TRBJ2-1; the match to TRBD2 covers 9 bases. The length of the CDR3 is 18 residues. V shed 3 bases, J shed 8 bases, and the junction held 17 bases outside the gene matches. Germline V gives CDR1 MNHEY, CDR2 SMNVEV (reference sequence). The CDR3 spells CASSFRPLESGRNYEQFF. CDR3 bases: TGTGCCAGCAGTTTTCGGCCCCTTGAGAGCGGGAGGAACTATGAGCAGTTCTTC.

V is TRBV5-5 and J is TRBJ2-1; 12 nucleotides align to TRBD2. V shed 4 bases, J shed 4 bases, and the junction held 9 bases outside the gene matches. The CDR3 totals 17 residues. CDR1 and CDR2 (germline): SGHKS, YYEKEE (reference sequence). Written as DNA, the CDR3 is TGTGCCAGCAGCGTAAAGCCACTAGCGGGAGGATACAATGAGCAGTTCTTC. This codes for CASSVKPLAGGYNEQFF.

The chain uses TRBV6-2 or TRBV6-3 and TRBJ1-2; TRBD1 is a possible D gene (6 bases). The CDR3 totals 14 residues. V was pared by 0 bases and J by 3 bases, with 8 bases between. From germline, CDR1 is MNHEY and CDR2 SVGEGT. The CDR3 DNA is TGTGCCAGCAGTTACTCGACAGGCTACTATGGCTACACCTTC. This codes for CASSYSTGYYGYTF.

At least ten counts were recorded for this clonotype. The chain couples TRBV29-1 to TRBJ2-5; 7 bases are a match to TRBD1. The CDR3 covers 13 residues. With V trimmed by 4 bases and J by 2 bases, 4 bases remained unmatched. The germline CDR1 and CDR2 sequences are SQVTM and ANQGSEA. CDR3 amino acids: CSVVEQGQETQYF. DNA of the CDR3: TGCAGCGTTGTGGAACAGGGGCAAGAGACCCAGTACTTC. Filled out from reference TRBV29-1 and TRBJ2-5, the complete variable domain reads SAVISQKPSRDICQRGTSLTIQCQVDSQVTMMFWYRQQPGQSLTLIATANQGSEATYESGFVIDKFPISRPNLTFSTLTVSNMSPEDSSIYLCSVVEQGQETQYFGPGTRLLVL.